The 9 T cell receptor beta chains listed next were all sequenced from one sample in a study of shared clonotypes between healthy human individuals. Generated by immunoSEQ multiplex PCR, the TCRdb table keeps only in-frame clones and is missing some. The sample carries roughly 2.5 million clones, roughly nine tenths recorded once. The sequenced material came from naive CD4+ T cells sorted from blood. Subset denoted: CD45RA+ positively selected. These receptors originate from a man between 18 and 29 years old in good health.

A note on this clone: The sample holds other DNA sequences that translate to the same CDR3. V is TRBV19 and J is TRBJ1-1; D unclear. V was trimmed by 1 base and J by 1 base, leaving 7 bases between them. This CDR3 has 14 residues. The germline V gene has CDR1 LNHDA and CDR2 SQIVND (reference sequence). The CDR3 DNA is TGTGCCAGTAGTATAGTACGGGGGAACACTGAAGCTTTCTTT. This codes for CASSIVRGNTEAFF.

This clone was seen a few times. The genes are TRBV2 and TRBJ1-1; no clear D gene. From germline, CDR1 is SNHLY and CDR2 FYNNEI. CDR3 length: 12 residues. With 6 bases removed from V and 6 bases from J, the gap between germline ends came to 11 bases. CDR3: CASSDLTAEAFF. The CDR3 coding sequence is TGTGCCAGCAGCGACCTGACGGCTGAAGCTTTCTTT.

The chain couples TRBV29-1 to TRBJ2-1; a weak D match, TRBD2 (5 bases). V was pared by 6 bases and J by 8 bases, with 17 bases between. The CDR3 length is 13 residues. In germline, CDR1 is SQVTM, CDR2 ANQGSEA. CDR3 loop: CSVRRVLADEQFF. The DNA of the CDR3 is TGCAGCGTGAGGCGGGTACTTGCGGATGAGCAGTTCTTC.

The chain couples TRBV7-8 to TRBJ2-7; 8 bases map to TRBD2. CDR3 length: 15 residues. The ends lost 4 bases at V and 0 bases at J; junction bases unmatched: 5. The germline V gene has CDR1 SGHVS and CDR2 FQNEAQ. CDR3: CASSSGGGHSYEQYF. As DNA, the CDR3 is TGTGCCAGCAGCTCCGGGGGGGGGCACTCCTACGAGCAGTACTTC.

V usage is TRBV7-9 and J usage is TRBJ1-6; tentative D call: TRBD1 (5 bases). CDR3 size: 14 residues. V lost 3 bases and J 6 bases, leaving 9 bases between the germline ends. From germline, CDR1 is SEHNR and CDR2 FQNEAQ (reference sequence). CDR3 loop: CASSFGQFNSPLHF. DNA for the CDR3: TGTGCCAGCAGCTTTGGACAATTTAATTCACCCCTCCACTTT.

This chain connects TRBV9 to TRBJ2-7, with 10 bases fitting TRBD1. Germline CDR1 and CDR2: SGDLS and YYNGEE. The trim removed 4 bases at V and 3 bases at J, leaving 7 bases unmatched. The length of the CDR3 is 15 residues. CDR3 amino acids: CASSPWTGGNYEQYF. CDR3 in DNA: TGTGCCAGCAGCCCCTGGACAGGGGGAAACTACGAGCAGTACTTC.

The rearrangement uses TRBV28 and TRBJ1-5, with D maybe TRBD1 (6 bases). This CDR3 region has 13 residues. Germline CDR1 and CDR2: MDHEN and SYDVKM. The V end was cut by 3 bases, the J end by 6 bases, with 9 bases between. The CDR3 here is CASSFRGPQPQHF. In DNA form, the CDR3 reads TGTGCCAGCAGTTTCAGGGGTCCTCAGCCCCAGCATTTT.

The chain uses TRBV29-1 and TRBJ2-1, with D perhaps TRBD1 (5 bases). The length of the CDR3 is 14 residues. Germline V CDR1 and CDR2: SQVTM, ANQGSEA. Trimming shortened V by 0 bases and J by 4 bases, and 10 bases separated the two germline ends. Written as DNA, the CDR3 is TGCAGCGTTGAAGAAGGTAAGGGGTACAATGAGCAGTTCTTC. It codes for CSVEEGKGYNEQFF.

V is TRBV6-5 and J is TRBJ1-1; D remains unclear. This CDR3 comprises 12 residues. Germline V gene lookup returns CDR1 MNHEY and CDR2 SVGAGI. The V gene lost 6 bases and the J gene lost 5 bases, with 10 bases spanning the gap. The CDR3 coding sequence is TGTGCCAGCAGACGCGACTTAACTGAAGCTTTCTTT. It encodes CASRRDLTEAFF.